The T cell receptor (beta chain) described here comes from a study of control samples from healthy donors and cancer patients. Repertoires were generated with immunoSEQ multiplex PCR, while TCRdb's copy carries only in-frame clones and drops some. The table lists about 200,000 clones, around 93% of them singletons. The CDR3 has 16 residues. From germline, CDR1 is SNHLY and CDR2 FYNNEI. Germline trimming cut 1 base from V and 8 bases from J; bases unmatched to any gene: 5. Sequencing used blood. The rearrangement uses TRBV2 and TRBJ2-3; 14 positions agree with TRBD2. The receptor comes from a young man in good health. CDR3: CASSEGTSGGRSTQYF. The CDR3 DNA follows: TGTGCCAGCAGTGAAGGGACTAGCGGGGGGAGGAGTACGCAGTATTTT.